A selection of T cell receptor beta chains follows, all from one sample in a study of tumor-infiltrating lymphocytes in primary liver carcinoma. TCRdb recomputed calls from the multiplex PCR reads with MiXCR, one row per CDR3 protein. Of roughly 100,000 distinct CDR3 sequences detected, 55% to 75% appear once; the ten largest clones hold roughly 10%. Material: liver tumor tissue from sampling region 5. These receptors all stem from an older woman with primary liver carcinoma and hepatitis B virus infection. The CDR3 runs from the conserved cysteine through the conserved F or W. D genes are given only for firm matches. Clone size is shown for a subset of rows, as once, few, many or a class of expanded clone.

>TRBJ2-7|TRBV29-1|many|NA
TGCAGCGTGGGGGCCACCTACGAGCAGTACTTC
CSVGATYEQYF
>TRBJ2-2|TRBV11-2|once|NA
TGTGCCAGCAGCTTATTAGGGGAATCGAATACCGGGGAGCTGTTTTTT
CASSLLGESNTGELFF
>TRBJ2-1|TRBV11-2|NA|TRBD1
TGTTCCAGCAGCCGCGGGACAGGCAGCTCCTATAATGAGCAGTTCTTC
CSSSRGTGSSYNEQFF
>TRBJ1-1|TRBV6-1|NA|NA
TGTGCCAGCAGTGAACGGTGGACGGAAATCACTGAAGCTTTCTTT
CASSERWTEITEAFF
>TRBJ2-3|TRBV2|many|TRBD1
TGTGCCAGCGGCGGACAGGGAATAGATACGCAGTATTTT
CASGGQGIDTQYF
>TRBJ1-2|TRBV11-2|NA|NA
TGTGCCAACAGTCCCGGGACGGAATACGGCTACACCTTC
CANSPGTEYGYTF
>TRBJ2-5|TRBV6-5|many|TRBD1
TGTGCCAGCAGTTACTCGATGGGACAGGGGCGGAAGACCCAGTACTTC
CASSYSMGQGRKTQYF
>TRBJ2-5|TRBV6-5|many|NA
TGTGCCAGCAGTTACCCCGGGGCCGGAAAGACCCAGTACTTC
CASSYPGAGKTQYF
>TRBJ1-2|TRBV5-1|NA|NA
TGCGCCAGCAGGTCAACAGAGGACTATGGCTACATCTTC
CASRSTEDYGYIF
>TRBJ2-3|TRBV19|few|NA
TGTGCCAGTATTGACAGAAATACAGATACGCAGTATTTT
CASIDRNTDTQYF
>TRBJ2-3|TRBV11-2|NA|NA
TGTGCCAGCAGCACCGGACTACTCACGGATACGCAGTATTTT
CASSTGLLTDTQYF
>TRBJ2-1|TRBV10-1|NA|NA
TGCGCCAGCAGCCGCAGGGACGAGTATTCTGATGAGCAGTTCTTC
CASSRRDEYSDEQFF
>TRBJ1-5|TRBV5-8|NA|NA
TGTGCCAGCAGCTGGGCCCTTAATCAGCCCCAGCATTTT
CASSWALNQPQHF
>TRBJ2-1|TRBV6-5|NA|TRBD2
TGTGCCAGCAGTCCACGAACTAGCGGATCTTTGGTGAGCTCCTACAGTGAGCAGTTCTTC
CASSPRTSGSLVSSYSEQFF
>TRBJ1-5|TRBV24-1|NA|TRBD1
TGTGCCACCAGTGATTTGGATGGACAGGGGGATCAGCCCCAGCATTTT
CATSDLDGQGDQPQHF
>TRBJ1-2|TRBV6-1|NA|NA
TGTGCCAGCAGTGAGGCGGAGATTAGTGGCTACACCTTC
CASSEAEISGYTF
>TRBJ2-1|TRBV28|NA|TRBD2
TGTGCCAGCAGACCCCCGGGAGGTCCCTACAATGAGCAGTTCTTC
CASRPPGGPYNEQFF
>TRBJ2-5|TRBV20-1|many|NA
TGCAGTGCTCGCCCCAGCGGGTACCAAGAGACCCAGTACTTC
CSARPSGYQETQYF
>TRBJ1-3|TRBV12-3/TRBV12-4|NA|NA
TGTGCCAGCAGTTTGAGTCGTTCGTGGGAATCTGGAAACACCATATATTTT
CASSLSRSWESGNTIYF
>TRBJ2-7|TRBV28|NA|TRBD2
TGTGTCAGCACCTCGACTAGCGGCTACGAGCAGTACTTC
CVSTSTSGYEQYF
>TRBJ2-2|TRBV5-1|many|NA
TGCGCCAGCAGCTATTCGGGACGGAACTTGAACACCGGGGAGCTGTTTTTT
CASSYSGRNLNTGELFF
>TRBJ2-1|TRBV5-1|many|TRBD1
TGCGCCAGCAGCTTGGAAGGACAGGGGTCCTACAATGAGCAGTTCTTC
CASSLEGQGSYNEQFF